The source of this T cell receptor beta chain is a study of cytomegalovirus exposure and HLA in healthy donors. Whole-study results and caveats: Prediction of most subjects' HLA-A and HLA-B alleles by TCR beta sequences was reportedly accurate. Specific recognition of CMV antigens was confirmed in vitro for three chains (all CMV-associated).

In its sample, this clone was seen once. Its antigen is not known. This CDR3 is built from 19 residues. PCR employed 60 Vbeta and 13 Jbeta primers. The table came from immunoSEQ multiplex PCR; TCRdb's copy has only in-frame clones and leaves some out. The table lists under 200,000 clones, approximately 75% of them singletons. This clonotype was obtained from a girl between 10 and 17 years old in good health and CMV-seronegative. The chain couples TRBV12-2 to TRBJ1-2; the table gives TRBD1 as D, unverified against the DNA. TRBV12-2 is a pseudogene. Source material: PBMCs. CDR3 sequence reads: CASRPLKPVGIGETYGYTF. The CDR3 nucleotides read TGTGCAAGTCGCCCCCTTAAACCGGTTGGGATAGGGGAAACCTATGGCTACACCTTC.